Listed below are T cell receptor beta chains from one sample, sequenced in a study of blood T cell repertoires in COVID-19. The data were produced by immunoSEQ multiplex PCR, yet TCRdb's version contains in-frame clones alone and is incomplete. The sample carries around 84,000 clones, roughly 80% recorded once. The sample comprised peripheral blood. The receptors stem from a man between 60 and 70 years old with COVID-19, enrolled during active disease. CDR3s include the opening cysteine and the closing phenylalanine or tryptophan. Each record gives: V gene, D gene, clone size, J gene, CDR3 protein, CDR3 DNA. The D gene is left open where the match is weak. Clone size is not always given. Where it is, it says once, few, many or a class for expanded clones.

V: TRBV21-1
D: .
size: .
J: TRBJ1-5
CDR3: CASSKADRSLDQPQHF
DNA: TGTGCCAGCAGCAAAGCCGACAGAAGTCTTGATCAGCCCCAGCATTTT

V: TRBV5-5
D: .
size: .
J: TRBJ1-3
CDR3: CASSATGSGNTIYF
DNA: TGTGCCAGCAGCGCTACAGGCTCTGGAAACACCATATATTTT

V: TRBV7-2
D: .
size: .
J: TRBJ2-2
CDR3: CASSLGGVLAGELFF
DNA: TGTGCCAGCAGCTTAGGGGGCGTGCTTGCGGGGGAGCTGTTTTTT

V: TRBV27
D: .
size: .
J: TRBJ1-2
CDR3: CAKETSPSSYGYTF
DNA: TGTGCCAAGGAGACTTCCCCCTCATCCTATGGCTACACCTTC

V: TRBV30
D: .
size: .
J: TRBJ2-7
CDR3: CAWRPTGSSYEQYF
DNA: TGTGCCTGGAGGCCTACAGGTAGCTCCTACGAGCAGTACTTC

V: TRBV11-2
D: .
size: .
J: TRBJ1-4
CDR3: CASSLRRIIRTNEKLFF
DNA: TGTGCCAGCAGCTTACGGCGGATCATTAGGACTAATGAAAAACTGTTTTTT

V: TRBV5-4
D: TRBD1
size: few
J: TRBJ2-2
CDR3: CVSQGAVNTGELFF
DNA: TGTGTATCACAGGGGGCAGTGAACACCGGGGAGCTGTTTTTT

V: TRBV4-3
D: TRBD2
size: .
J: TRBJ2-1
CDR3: CASSRRLAGGWNEQFF
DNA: TGCGCCAGCAGCCGCAGACTAGCGGGAGGGTGGAATGAGCAGTTCTTC

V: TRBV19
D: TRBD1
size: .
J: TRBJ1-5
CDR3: CASSQRGQGMGSNQPQHF
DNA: TGTGCCAGTAGCCAGAGAGGACAGGGGATGGGTAGCAATCAGCCCCAGCATTTT

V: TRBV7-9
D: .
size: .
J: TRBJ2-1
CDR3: CASSARDLYNEQFF
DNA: TGTGCCAGCAGCGCCCGGGACTTATACAATGAGCAGTTCTTC

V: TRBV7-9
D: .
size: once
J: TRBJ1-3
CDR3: CASSLGWGSSSGNTIYF
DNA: TGTGCCAGCAGCTTAGGCTGGGGCTCAAGCTCTGGAAACACCATATATTTT